A selection of T cell receptor beta chains follows, all from one sample in a study of identical twins. One entry per CDR3 protein, called by TCRdb with MiXCR from the 5' RACE reads. The repertoire holds about 470,000 distinct CDR3 sequences, with approximately 25% as singletons. This sample also appeared in a second study, on T cells expressing NK-cell markers.

The specimen was CD4+ T cells sorted from blood. The receptors originated from a woman under 30 in good health. Each CDR3 is given with its conserved first and last residue. The order of the fields is CDR3 length, D gene, V gene, clone size, J gene, CDR3 DNA, CDR3 protein. The D gene is left open where the match is weak. Where a row states a size, it is once, few, many or the class of an expanded clone; other rows omit it.

length: 15
D: TRBD2
V: TRBV19
size: -
J: TRBJ2-5
DNA: TGTGCCAGTAGTTCTAGCGGGAGAATCTCAGAGACCCAGTACTTC
CDR3: CASSSSGRISETQYF

length: 14
D: TRBD1
V: TRBV5-1
size: few
J: TRBJ2-7
DNA: TGCGCCAGCAGCGGACAGGATAACACTTACGAGCAGTACTTC
CDR3: CASSGQDNTYEQYF

length: 13
D: -
V: TRBV14
size: many
J: TRBJ1-1
DNA: TGTGCCAGCAGCCAAGAGTTGAACACTGAAGCTTTCTTT
CDR3: CASSQELNTEAFF

length: 12
D: TRBD1
V: TRBV7-9
size: -
J: TRBJ2-1
DNA: TGTGCCACGGGACAGACCTACAATGAGCAGTTCTTC
CDR3: CATGQTYNEQFF

length: 14
D: -
V: TRBV9
size: few
J: TRBJ2-5
DNA: TGTGCCAGCAGCTCAAGACCCGGGTATGAGACCCAGTACTTC
CDR3: CASSSRPGYETQYF

length: 15
D: -
V: TRBV7-8
size: -
J: TRBJ2-4
DNA: TGTGCCAGCAGCGCCTCGAGGCTAGCCAAAAACATTCAGTACTTC
CDR3: CASSASRLAKNIQYF

length: 13
D: -
V: TRBV29-1
size: few
J: TRBJ2-2
DNA: TGCAGCGTCGCGAAGGGTGGGACCGGGGAGCTGTTTTTT
CDR3: CSVAKGGTGELFF

length: 15
D: -
V: TRBV5-1
size: -
J: TRBJ2-3
DNA: TGCGCCAGCAGCTTGGCCGGACAGATGAGAGATACGCAGTATTTT
CDR3: CASSLAGQMRDTQYF

length: 15
D: -
V: TRBV5-1
size: -
J: TRBJ2-1
DNA: TGCGCCAGCAGCTTTGGGGAAAGCTCCTACAATGAGCAGTTCTTC
CDR3: CASSFGESSYNEQFF

length: 14
D: -
V: TRBV5-1
size: -
J: TRBJ2-7
DNA: TGCGCCAGCACCAGACAAGCAGGAGGCTACGAGCAGTACTTC
CDR3: CASTRQAGGYEQYF

length: 16
D: TRBD2
V: TRBV4-2
size: -
J: TRBJ2-2
DNA: TGTGCCAGCAGCCAAGAGACTAGCGGGGCGACCGGGGAGCTGTTTTTT
CDR3: CASSQETSGATGELFF

length: 12
D: -
V: TRBV7-7
size: few
J: TRBJ2-1
DNA: TGTGCTAGCAGCGACACAGGGTATGAGCAGTTCTTC
CDR3: CASSDTGYEQFF

length: 15
D: -
V: TRBV6-7
size: few
J: TRBJ2-7
DNA: TGTGCCAGCAGTTACACAGTCAAACCTACCTACGAGCAGTACTTC
CDR3: CASSYTVKPTYEQYF

length: 12
D: -
V: TRBV20-1
size: few
J: TRBJ2-1
DNA: TGCAGTGCTCCGAATTTCAGGGATGAGCAGTTCTTC
CDR3: CSAPNFRDEQFF

length: 13
D: -
V: TRBV10-1
size: few
J: TRBJ2-3
DNA: TGCGCCAGCAATGGGGGAGCCGGAGATACGCAGTATTTT
CDR3: CASNGGAGDTQYF

length: 15
D: -
V: TRBV20-1
size: few
J: TRBJ2-1
DNA: TGCAGTGCAGCGGATAGGTGGACATCCTACAATGAGCAGTTCTTC
CDR3: CSAADRWTSYNEQFF

length: 14
D: -
V: TRBV27
size: few
J: TRBJ2-1
DNA: TGTGCCAGCGGGAGACTTGAGTTACACAATGAGCAGTTCTTC
CDR3: CASGRLELHNEQFF

length: 16
D: TRBD2
V: TRBV7-2
size: few
J: TRBJ2-1
DNA: TGTGCCAGCAGCTTAGCGCGGCTAGCGGGAGTTAGTGAGCAGTTCTTC
CDR3: CASSLARLAGVSEQFF

length: 15
D: -
V: TRBV9
size: few
J: TRBJ2-7
DNA: TGTGCCAGCAGCGCCAGGGGATCGGGCTCCTACGAGCAGTACTTC
CDR3: CASSARGSGSYEQYF

length: 14
D: TRBD1
V: TRBV12-3/TRBV12-4
size: many
J: TRBJ1-1
DNA: TGTGCCAGCAGTACGACAGGGGTGAACACTGAAGCTTTCTTT
CDR3: CASSTTGVNTEAFF

length: 15
D: -
V: TRBV29-1
size: few
J: TRBJ2-1
DNA: TGCAGCGTTGAAGGCGGTCTTCGTCCAAACAATGAGCAGTTCTTC
CDR3: CSVEGGLRPNNEQFF

length: 18
D: -
V: TRBV11-2
size: -
J: TRBJ2-1
DNA: TGTGCCAGCACCCTTACACCGGGGCGGCCCGGCTCCTACAATGAGCAGTTCTTC
CDR3: CASTLTPGRPGSYNEQFF

length: 17
D: -
V: TRBV5-1
size: -
J: TRBJ2-1
DNA: TGCGCCAGCAGCTTGTCCCGGGGTAGCGACTCCTACAATGAGCAGTTCTTC
CDR3: CASSLSRGSDSYNEQFF

length: 15
D: -
V: TRBV14
size: -
J: TRBJ2-1
DNA: TGTGCCAGCAGCCAAAAACGGGCAGAATACAATGAGCAGTTCTTC
CDR3: CASSQKRAEYNEQFF

length: 14
D: TRBD2
V: TRBV10-3
size: -
J: TRBJ2-1
DNA: TGTGCCACGGGGACTAGCGGGAGACCCCCCGAGCAGTTCTTC
CDR3: CATGTSGRPPEQFF

length: 14
D: TRBD1
V: TRBV6-1
size: -
J: TRBJ1-2
DNA: TGTGCCAGCAACCACCGGGACAGGGAACATGGCTACACCTTC
CDR3: CASNHRDREHGYTF

length: 15
D: -
V: TRBV4-3
size: -
J: TRBJ1-2
DNA: TGCGCCAGCAGCCAAGCCCGACCGGGACAAGGTGGCTACACCTTC
CDR3: CASSQARPGQGGYTF

length: 17
D: -
V: TRBV6-5
size: once
J: TRBJ1-6
DNA: TGTGGCAGCAGTTACTCCCCGGGGGGGGCGATAGGGTCACCCCTCCACTTT
CDR3: CGSSYSPGGAIGSPLHF

length: 13
D: -
V: TRBV5-5
size: many
J: TRBJ1-2
DNA: TGTGCCAGCAGCGCGGGACAAAGCTATGGCTACACCTTC
CDR3: CASSAGQSYGYTF

length: 14
D: -
V: TRBV9
size: -
J: TRBJ2-2
DNA: TGTGCCAGCAGCGTACGAGGGGACACCGGGGAGCTGTTTTTT
CDR3: CASSVRGDTGELFF

length: 17
D: TRBD1
V: TRBV27
size: -
J: TRBJ1-6
DNA: TGTGCCAGCAGTTTTACTTTTGGTGCAGGGGGAAATTCACCCCTCCACTTT
CDR3: CASSFTFGAGGNSPLHF

length: 13
D: TRBD1
V: TRBV10-3
size: -
J: TRBJ2-7
DNA: TGTGCCATCAGCCCGGGACAGGGTAGCGAGCAGTACTTC
CDR3: CAISPGQGSEQYF

length: 11
D: -
V: TRBV12-3/TRBV12-4
size: -
J: TRBJ1-2
DNA: TGTGCCAGCAGCGCCGTAGTCGGCTACACCTTC
CDR3: CASSAVVGYTF

length: 15
D: -
V: TRBV5-1
size: few
J: TRBJ2-7
DNA: TGCGCCAGCGGCCCGATTGGGACTTCATCCTACGAGCAGTACTTC
CDR3: CASGPIGTSSYEQYF

length: 15
D: -
V: TRBV20-1
size: -
J: TRBJ2-7
DNA: TGCAGTGCTAGAGGTCACGGGACAAGGGAGAGGGAGCAGTACTTC
CDR3: CSARGHGTREREQYF

length: 13
D: TRBD1
V: TRBV29-1
size: few
J: TRBJ1-2
DNA: TGCAGCGTTGAACTGGACAGGTTCCATGGCTACACCTTC
CDR3: CSVELDRFHGYTF

length: 14
D: TRBD2
V: TRBV20-1
size: -
J: TRBJ2-3
DNA: TGCAGTGCTAAGCTAGCGGGAGGGACAGATACGCAGTATTTT
CDR3: CSAKLAGGTDTQYF

length: 12
D: -
V: TRBV29-1
size: few
J: TRBJ2-1
DNA: TGCAGCGTTGATAAGGGTACCGGTGAGCAGTTCTTC
CDR3: CSVDKGTGEQFF

length: 13
D: -
V: TRBV20-1
size: few
J: TRBJ2-1
DNA: TGCAGTGCCCCGGGCAGGGCTGGCAATGAGCAGTTCTTC
CDR3: CSAPGRAGNEQFF

length: 14
D: -
V: TRBV20-1
size: -
J: TRBJ2-2
DNA: TGCAGTGCTAGAGATCGAGGGGGTTTAGGGGAGCTGTTTTTT
CDR3: CSARDRGGLGELFF

length: 15
D: -
V: TRBV6-2/TRBV6-3
size: -
J: TRBJ2-1
DNA: TGTGCCAGCAGTTACAGGAGGGGGCCGGTGGATGAGCAGTTCTTC
CDR3: CASSYRRGPVDEQFF

length: 11
D: -
V: TRBV29-1
size: -
J: TRBJ1-1
DNA: TGCAGCGGTTACAAGAACACTGAAGCTTTCTTT
CDR3: CSGYKNTEAFF

length: 13
D: -
V: TRBV7-2
size: few
J: TRBJ2-1
DNA: TGTGCCAGCAGCTCCAGGGCAATGGATGAGCAGTTCTTC
CDR3: CASSSRAMDEQFF

length: 16
D: TRBD2
V: TRBV20-1
size: few
J: TRBJ2-5
DNA: TGCAGTGCTAGAGGTAGACTAGCGGGAGACGCAGAGACCCAGTACTTC
CDR3: CSARGRLAGDAETQYF

length: 14
D: -
V: TRBV7-2
size: -
J: TRBJ2-7
DNA: TGTGCCAGCAGCTTAGGAACCCACTACTACGAGCAGTACTTC
CDR3: CASSLGTHYYEQYF

length: 15
D: TRBD2
V: TRBV9
size: -
J: TRBJ2-5
DNA: TGTGCCAGCAGCGTAGGAGTTAGCGGGAGAGAGACCCAGTACTTC
CDR3: CASSVGVSGRETQYF

length: 11
D: -
V: TRBV12-3/TRBV12-4
size: many
J: TRBJ2-1
DNA: TGTGCCAGCACCCCAGGCCATGAGCAGTTCTTC
CDR3: CASTPGHEQFF